This TCR beta chain was profiled in a study of blood T cell repertoires in COVID-19 (dated by TCRdb to the early 2020s). Regarding the study in general: The collaborator samples originated in the United States, Italy and Spain and spanned the acute and convalescent phases of COVID-19. HLA class I and class II types, where available, came from metadata supplied by the sample provider rather than from assay-based typing. The repertoires were released in a freely available public database intended as a resource for research on the immune response to SARS-CoV-2. The samples were drawn from the first 160 participants of the ongoing ImmuneRACE study and from 950 to 1,500 subjects provided by 6 global collaborators. The dataset comprised deeply sampled blood TCRbeta repertoires from subjects exposed to, actively infected with, or recovered from COVID-19. Nearly every sample came with metadata listing a de-identified subject ID, COVID-19 status, age in years and sex. The prospective study material was composed of cDNA or gDNA derived from T cells, B-cell-depleted T cells, or PBMCs. The investigation overall reported the following: Clinical and demographic metadata were provided uncurated, with the amount varying by source and participant.

The CDR3 covers 14 residues, taking in both the cysteine and the phenylalanine. Of the read, only the CDR3 DNA is kept; its 42 bases are in frame from base 1. V ends up 10 bases short and J 1 base short, with an unmatched junction base count of 6. CDR1 and CDR2, looked up from the germline V gene, are SNHLY and FYNNEI. TCRbeta CDR3 regions were amplified from genomic DNA by means of the immunoSEQ Assay, a bias-controlled multiplex PCR. Turning to the authors' computational methods: The number of nucleated cells in each sample was estimated by amplification of reference gene primers within the assay. To quantify the absolute abundance of each unique TCRbeta CDR3 rearrangement, sequence reads were collapsed and filtered. For each sample, productive Simpson clonality was calculated as the square root of Simpson's diversity index over productive rearrangements. Held by TCRdb, this immuneACCESS table contains in-frame sequences only and omits some clones. Under half of the omission traces to an unresolved V gene where checked; the cause of the rest is unknown. V and J calls and clone size are copied from that table; D and trimming were computed from the DNA. The sample has 200,000 to 250,000 clones on record, 81% of them singletons. Clones ranked in the top ten supply 6.5% to 8.5% of the sample.

One collaborating source in Seattle enrolled patients while the patients were actively infected and followed the patients over time throughout the course of disease. Whole blood was collected in K2EDTA tubes by collaborating institutions according to the institutions' own protocols. For TCRbeta analysis, collaborator samples were shipped as frozen whole blood, as isolated PBMCs, or as DNA extracted from either sample type. In regard to this clone: No antigen is known for it. No much larger clone is present one base from it, and per-base qualities are unavailable.

The source is a woman of 80 years or more with COVID-19, enrolled during active disease. Sample: peripheral blood. The chain is assembled from TRBV2 and TRBJ1-4; 7 of the junction bases match TRBD1. CDR3 region: CAIRQGGTNEKLFF. The DNA is as follows: TGTGCCATTAGACAGGGCGGAACTAATGAAAAACTGTTTTTT.